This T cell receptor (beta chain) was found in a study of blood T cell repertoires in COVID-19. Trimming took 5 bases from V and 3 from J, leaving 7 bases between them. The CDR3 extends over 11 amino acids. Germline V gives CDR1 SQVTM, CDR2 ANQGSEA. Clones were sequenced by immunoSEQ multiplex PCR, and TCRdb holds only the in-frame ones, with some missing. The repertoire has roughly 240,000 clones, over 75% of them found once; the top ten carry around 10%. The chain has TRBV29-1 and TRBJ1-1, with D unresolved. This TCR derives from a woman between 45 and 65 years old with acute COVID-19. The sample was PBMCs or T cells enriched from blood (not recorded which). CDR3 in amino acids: CSVTEYTEAFF. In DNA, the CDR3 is TGCAGCGTTACCGAGTACACTGAAGCTTTCTTT.